This T cell receptor (beta chain) comes out of a study of CD8+ T cells in alopecia areata. Whole-study results and caveats: It was lesional scalp, especially alopecia totalis/universalis, that showed higher clonality than normal scalp. Among patients, TCR sharing was less clear than in mice, a difference possibly due in part to HLA diversity in the patient population. Scalp data also include sequences from resident alphabeta T cells of normal skin.

V gave up 5 bases and J gave up 2 bases; unmatched junction bases: 8. This CDR3 spans 15 amino acids. Germline CDR1 and CDR2: MDHEN and SYDVKM. As the sequencing template, cDNA was produced by extracting RNA and reverse transcribing it. The table came from immunoSEQ multiplex PCR; TCRdb's copy has only in-frame clones and leaves some out. Counted here are about 110,000 clones, around 55% occurring once; the ten biggest clones make up roughly 20%. For this clone: Its antigen is undetermined.

The genes are TRBV28 and TRBJ2-7, with TRBD1 matching 8 bases. The sample taken for sequencing was CD8+ T cells sorted from blood. The clonotype originates from a human donor in good health. The chain's CDR3 is CASSPETGVTYEQYF. The CDR3 DNA follows: TGTGCCAGCAGTCCCGAGACAGGGGTTACCTACGAGCAGTACTTC.